This TCR beta chain was sequenced for a study of T cell repertoires in cytomegalovirus infection. Study context: Recently identified HLA-C-restricted and well-studied HLA-B-restricted CMV epitopes were used. CMV infection together with matching HLA type was indicated by public TCR beta signatures.

TCRdb processed the reads anew with MiXCR; each CDR3 protein has one entry. This table has about 570,000 distinct CDR3 sequences, 40% appearing once. Study-wide results and limits: The cumulative frequency of public TCR beta families identified carriers of CMV plus the relevant HLA.

Of note for this clonotype: Its cognate antigen is unknown.

The specimen was cultured PBMCs, collected from culture after CMV antigen stimulation. The receptor was derived from a human donor in good health (CMV status not recorded). Some clones in this sample may be carry-over from other donors' samples.

CDR3 nucleotide sequence: TGTGCCAGCAGCACCCGGGACAGGACGATCGGGGAGCTGTTTTTT. This codes for CASSTRDRTIGELFF. The V gene is TRBV11-2, the J gene TRBJ2-2; 8 nucleotides line up with TRBD1. V lost 5 bases, J lost 7 bases, and 9 bases stayed unmatched. The germline V gene encodes CDR1 SGHAT and CDR2 FQNNGV. CDR3 length: 15 residues.